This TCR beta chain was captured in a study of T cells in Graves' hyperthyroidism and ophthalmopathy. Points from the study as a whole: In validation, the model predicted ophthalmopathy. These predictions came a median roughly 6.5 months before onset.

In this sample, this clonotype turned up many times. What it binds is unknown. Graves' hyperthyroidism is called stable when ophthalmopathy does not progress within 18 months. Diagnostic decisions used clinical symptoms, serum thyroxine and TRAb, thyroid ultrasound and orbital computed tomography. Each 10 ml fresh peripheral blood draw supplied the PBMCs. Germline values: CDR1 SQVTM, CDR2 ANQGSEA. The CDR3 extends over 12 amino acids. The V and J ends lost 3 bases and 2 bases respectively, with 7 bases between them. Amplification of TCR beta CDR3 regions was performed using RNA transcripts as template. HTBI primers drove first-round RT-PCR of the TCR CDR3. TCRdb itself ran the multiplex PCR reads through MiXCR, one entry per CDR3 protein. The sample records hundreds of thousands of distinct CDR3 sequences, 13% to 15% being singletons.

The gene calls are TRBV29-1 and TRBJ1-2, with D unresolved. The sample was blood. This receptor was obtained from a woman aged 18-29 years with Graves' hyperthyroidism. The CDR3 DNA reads TGCAGCGTTGATTCCGGAAACTATGGCTACACCTTC. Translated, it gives CSVDSGNYGYTF.